This TCR beta chain derives from a study of control samples from healthy donors and cancer patients. The J segment lost 4 bases and the V segment lost 5 bases, leaving 13 bases of the junction unmatched. The CDR3 covers 16 residues. Germline lookup yields CDR1 SGHDT and CDR2 YYEEEE. This table comes from immunoSEQ multiplex PCR, and its TCRdb copy is limited to in-frame clones, with some not included. The sample includes around 140,000 clones, about nine tenths seen only once; the top ten take 3% to 3.5%. The sequence derives from a man aged 25 to 45 in good health. The specimen sequenced was blood. This rearrangement joins TRBV5-6 to TRBJ2-5; TRBD1 agrees at 8 bases. The DNA for the CDR3 is TGTGCCAGCAGTTTTAGGACAGGGAGTGGAGGAGAGACCCAGTACTTC. This sequence encodes CASSFRTGSGGETQYF.